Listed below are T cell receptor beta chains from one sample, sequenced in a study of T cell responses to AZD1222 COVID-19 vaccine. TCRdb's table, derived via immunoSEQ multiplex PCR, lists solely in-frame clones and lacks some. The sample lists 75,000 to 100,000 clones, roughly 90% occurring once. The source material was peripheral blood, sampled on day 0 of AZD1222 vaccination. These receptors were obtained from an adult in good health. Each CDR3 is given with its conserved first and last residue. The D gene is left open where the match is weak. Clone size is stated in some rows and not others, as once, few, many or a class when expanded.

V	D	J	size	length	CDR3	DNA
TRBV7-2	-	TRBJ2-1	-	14	CASSLGQAFGEQFF	TGTGCCAGCAGCTTAGGACAGGCCTTTGGTGAGCAGTTCTTC
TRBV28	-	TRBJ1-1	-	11	CASGNTPEAFF	TGTGCCAGCGGGAATACTCCCGAAGCTTTCTTT
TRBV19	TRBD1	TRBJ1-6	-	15	CASSRGQGYNSPLHF	TGTGCCAGTAGCCGAGGACAGGGGTATAATTCACCCCTCCACTTT
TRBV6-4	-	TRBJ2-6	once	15	CASSPGLAGANVLTF	TGTGCCAGCAGTCCAGGACTCGCTGGGGCCAACGTCCTGACTTTC
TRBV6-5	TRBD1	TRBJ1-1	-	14	CASPPPDRPTEAFF	TGTGCCAGCCCACCCCCGGACAGGCCGACTGAAGCTTTCTTT
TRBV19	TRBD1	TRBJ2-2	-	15	CASRPGQGLTGELFF	TGTGCCAGTAGACCGGGACAGGGCCTCACCGGGGAGCTGTTTTTT
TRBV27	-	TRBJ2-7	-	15	CASIPTLTETYEQYF	TGTGCCAGCATCCCGACCTTGACAGAGACCTACGAGCAGTACTTC
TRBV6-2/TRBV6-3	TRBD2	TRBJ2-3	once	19	CASTPLTGTSGSFGDTQYF	TGTGCCAGCACCCCTTTGACCGGGACTAGCGGGAGTTTTGGAGATACGCAGTATTTT
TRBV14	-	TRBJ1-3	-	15	CASSQAGSSGNTIYF	TGTGCCAGCAGCCAGGCAGGGAGCTCTGGAAACACCATATATTTT
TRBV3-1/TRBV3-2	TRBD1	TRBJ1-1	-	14	CASSQEGGGSEAFF	TGTGCCAGCAGCCAAGAAGGAGGGGGCTCTGAAGCTTTCTTT
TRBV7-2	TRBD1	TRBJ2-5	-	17	CASSSRGRQGLRETQYF	TGTGCCAGCAGTTCAAGAGGGAGACAGGGTTTAAGGGAGACCCAGTACTTC
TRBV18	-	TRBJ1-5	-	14	CASSGAELNQPQHF	TGTGCCAGCTCAGGGGCCGAACTCAATCAGCCCCAGCATTTT
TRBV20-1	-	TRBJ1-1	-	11	CSAQRLREAFF	TGCAGTGCTCAGAGGCTGAGGGAAGCTTTCTTT
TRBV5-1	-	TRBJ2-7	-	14	CASSLSQGPYEQYF	TGCGCCAGCAGCTTGTCCCAGGGACCCTACGAGCAGTACTTC
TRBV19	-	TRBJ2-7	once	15	CASSILQGGTYEQYF	TGTGCCAGTAGTATTCTGCAGGGGGGAACCTACGAGCAGTACTTC
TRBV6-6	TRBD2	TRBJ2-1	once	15	CASSYPGLAGVEQFF	TGTGCCAGCAGTTACCCCGGACTAGCGGGAGTTGAGCAGTTCTTC
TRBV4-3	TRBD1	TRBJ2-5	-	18	CASSQDIQGTGDWETQYF	TGCGCCAGCAGCCAAGATATTCAAGGGACAGGCGATTGGGAGACCCAGTACTTC
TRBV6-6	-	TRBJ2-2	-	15	CASSYGGQGAGELFF	TGTGCCAGCAGTTACGGCGGGCAGGGCGCCGGGGAGCTGTTTTTT
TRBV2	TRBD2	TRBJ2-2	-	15	CASRSTSGSRGELFF	TGTGCCAGCAGGTCGACTAGCGGGAGTCGAGGGGAGCTGTTTTTT
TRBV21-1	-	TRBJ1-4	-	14	CASTSTGLNEKLFF	TGTGCCAGCACCTCGACAGGGCTTAATGAAAAACTGTTTTTT
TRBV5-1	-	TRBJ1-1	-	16	CASSTGQLHTGTEAFF	TGCGCCAGCAGCACCGGACAGTTGCATACGGGGACTGAAGCTTTCTTT
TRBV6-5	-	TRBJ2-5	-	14	CASGGPQDGETQYF	TGTGCCAGCGGCGGGCCTCAAGATGGGGAGACCCAGTACTTC
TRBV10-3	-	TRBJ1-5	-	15	CAISESRGGNQPQHF	TGTGCCATCAGTGAGTCAAGGGGAGGCAATCAGCCCCAGCATTTT
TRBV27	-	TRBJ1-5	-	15	CASSLSAGAQGAQHF	TGTGCCAGCAGTTTATCGGCAGGGGCCCAAGGGGCCCAGCATTTT
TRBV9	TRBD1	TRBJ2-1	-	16	CASSAEQGTSYNEQFF	TGTGCCAGCAGCGCCGAACAGGGGACCTCCTACAATGAGCAGTTCTTC
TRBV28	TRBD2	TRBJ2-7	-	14	CASSLAGGSNEQYF	TGTGCCAGCAGCCTAGCGGGAGGTAGCAACGAGCAGTACTTC